This is a list of T cell receptor beta chains from one sample in a study of identical twins. TCRdb itself ran the 5' RACE reads through MiXCR, one entry per CDR3 protein. The repertoire holds 470,000 or so distinct CDR3 sequences, with roughly 26% as singletons. The sample was also linked to a second study, of T cells expressing NK-cell markers.

The sample was CD4+ T cells sorted from blood. All receptors derive from a woman aged 18-35 years in good health. Both conserved end residues are part of each CDR3. D genes are given only for firm matches. Only part of the rows carry a size: once, few, many, or a class if the clone is expanded.

J gene: TRBJ2-3
D gene: .
V gene: TRBV6-5
clone size: .
CDR3 protein: CASSYSTERAYSTDTQYF
CDR3 DNA: TGTGCCAGCAGTTACTCGACCGAGCGGGCGTATAGCACAGATACGCAGTATTTT

J gene: TRBJ2-7
D gene: .
V gene: TRBV5-1
clone size: many
CDR3 protein: CASTSGGTYEQYF
CDR3 DNA: TGCGCCAGCACGTCAGGGGGGACCTACGAGCAGTACTTC

J gene: TRBJ2-2
D gene: .
V gene: TRBV5-4
clone size: .
CDR3 protein: CASSLDSSFDIGELFF
CDR3 DNA: TGTGCCAGCAGCTTGGATAGTAGTTTCGACATCGGGGAGCTGTTTTTT

J gene: TRBJ2-1
D gene: TRBD2
V gene: TRBV20-1
clone size: few
CDR3 protein: CSAASGIDEQFF
CDR3 DNA: TGCAGTGCGGCTAGCGGGATAGATGAGCAGTTCTTC

J gene: TRBJ1-1
D gene: .
V gene: TRBV20-1
clone size: few
CDR3 protein: CSALGRSPEAFF
CDR3 DNA: TGCAGTGCTTTGGGGAGGTCTCCTGAGGCTTTCTTT

J gene: TRBJ2-6
D gene: .
V gene: TRBV10-3
clone size: once
CDR3 protein: CAISGTDGLSGANVLTF
CDR3 DNA: TGTGCCATCAGTGGAACCGACGGGCTCTCTGGGGCCAACGTCCTGACTTTC

J gene: TRBJ1-1
D gene: .
V gene: TRBV6-1
clone size: .
CDR3 protein: CASSQQRRGRTEAFF
CDR3 DNA: TGTGCCAGCAGTCAACAGCGCCGGGGAAGAACTGAAGCTTTCTTT

J gene: TRBJ2-1
D gene: .
V gene: TRBV5-1
clone size: .
CDR3 protein: CASSLGETVNEQFF
CDR3 DNA: TGCGCCAGCAGCCTCGGGGAGACAGTCAATGAGCAGTTCTTC

J gene: TRBJ2-2
D gene: .
V gene: TRBV5-1
clone size: few
CDR3 protein: CASSSYRTETNTGELFF
CDR3 DNA: TGCGCCAGCAGCTCTTATCGGACAGAAACGAACACCGGGGAGCTGTTTTTT

J gene: TRBJ2-3
D gene: .
V gene: TRBV20-1
clone size: few
CDR3 protein: CSAPRAISTDTQYF
CDR3 DNA: TGCAGTGCCCCCCGGGCCATTAGCACAGATACGCAGTATTTT

J gene: TRBJ2-2
D gene: .
V gene: TRBV6-2/TRBV6-3
clone size: .
CDR3 protein: CASSYLSRNINTGELFF
CDR3 DNA: TGTGCCAGCAGCTACCTCAGCCGGAACATTAACACCGGGGAGCTGTTTTTT

J gene: TRBJ2-4
D gene: TRBD1
V gene: TRBV15
clone size: many
CDR3 protein: CATSREGTGVGAKNIQYF
CDR3 DNA: TGTGCCACCAGCAGAGAAGGGACAGGGGTTGGAGCCAAAAACATTCAGTACTTC

J gene: TRBJ2-1
D gene: TRBD2
V gene: TRBV20-1
clone size: few
CDR3 protein: CSARPGLASYNEQFF
CDR3 DNA: TGCAGTGCCAGACCGGGACTAGCTTCCTACAATGAGCAGTTCTTC

J gene: TRBJ1-1
D gene: .
V gene: TRBV6-5
clone size: few
CDR3 protein: CASSYQGPNTEAFF
CDR3 DNA: TGTGCCAGCAGTTACCAAGGTCCAAACACTGAAGCTTTCTTT

J gene: TRBJ2-7
D gene: TRBD2
V gene: TRBV6-5
clone size: .
CDR3 protein: CASSYSPAGGPHEQYF
CDR3 DNA: TGTGCCAGCAGTTACTCTCCGGCGGGGGGGCCGCACGAGCAGTACTTC

J gene: TRBJ2-1
D gene: TRBD1
V gene: TRBV29-1
clone size: .
CDR3 protein: CSVDTTGIKQFF
CDR3 DNA: TGCAGCGTGGACACGACAGGGATTAAACAGTTCTTC

J gene: TRBJ2-1
D gene: TRBD2
V gene: TRBV11-2
clone size: .
CDR3 protein: CASSRTSRDYNEQFF
CDR3 DNA: TGTGCCAGCAGCCGGACTAGCAGAGACTACAATGAGCAGTTCTTC

J gene: TRBJ2-2
D gene: TRBD2
V gene: TRBV7-9
clone size: .
CDR3 protein: CASSLRLAGNTGELFF
CDR3 DNA: TGTGCCAGCAGCTTACGGCTAGCGGGGAACACCGGGGAGCTGTTTTTT

J gene: TRBJ2-7
D gene: .
V gene: TRBV18
clone size: few
CDR3 protein: CASSPFEASEQYF
CDR3 DNA: TGTGCCAGCTCACCTTTTGAAGCTTCCGAGCAGTACTTC

J gene: TRBJ2-3
D gene: TRBD2
V gene: TRBV30
clone size: .
CDR3 protein: CAWSFRSSGIPPKFTDTQYF
CDR3 DNA: TGTGCCTGGAGTTTCCGATCTAGCGGGATCCCCCCGAAGTTCACAGATACGCAGTATTTT

J gene: TRBJ2-1
D gene: .
V gene: TRBV5-1
clone size: .
CDR3 protein: CASSLSRWWFDEQFF
CDR3 DNA: TGCGCCAGCAGCCTGAGTCGTTGGTGGTTCGATGAGCAGTTCTTC

J gene: TRBJ2-5
D gene: .
V gene: TRBV3-1
clone size: .
CDR3 protein: CASSSGQTQYF
CDR3 DNA: TGTGCCAGCAGCTCGGGGCAGACCCAGTACTTC

J gene: TRBJ1-5
D gene: .
V gene: TRBV6-5
clone size: few
CDR3 protein: CASSYSGGNQPQHF
CDR3 DNA: TGTGCCAGCAGTTACTCAGGGGGTAATCAGCCCCAGCATTTT

J gene: TRBJ2-1
D gene: TRBD2
V gene: TRBV25-1
clone size: few
CDR3 protein: CASTLAGGPHEQFF
CDR3 DNA: TGTGCCAGCACCCTAGCGGGGGGGCCCCATGAGCAGTTCTTC

J gene: TRBJ1-1
D gene: .
V gene: TRBV5-1
clone size: many
CDR3 protein: CASSTQGNTEAFF
CDR3 DNA: TGCGCCAGCAGCACACAGGGGAACACTGAAGCTTTCTTT

J gene: TRBJ2-1
D gene: .
V gene: TRBV9
clone size: .
CDR3 protein: CASSHSGVEQFF
CDR3 DNA: TGTGCCAGCAGCCACTCGGGGGTGGAGCAGTTCTTC

J gene: TRBJ1-2
D gene: .
V gene: TRBV9
clone size: .
CDR3 protein: CASSVLGAANYGYTF
CDR3 DNA: TGTGCCAGCAGCGTGTTGGGGGCAGCTAACTATGGCTACACCTTC

J gene: TRBJ2-1
D gene: TRBD2
V gene: TRBV5-1
clone size: few
CDR3 protein: CASSLGAGGLYNEQFF
CDR3 DNA: TGCGCCAGCAGCTTGGGAGCGGGGGGGCTCTACAATGAGCAGTTCTTC

J gene: TRBJ2-1
D gene: TRBD1
V gene: TRBV5-1
clone size: .
CDR3 protein: CASSTDRVGYNEQFF
CDR3 DNA: TGCGCCAGCAGCACTGACAGGGTGGGTTACAATGAGCAGTTCTTC